A single sample is the source of the 18 T cell receptor beta chains below, sequenced in a study of a mutant IDH1 vaccine in newly diagnosed glioma. Time point described: baseline, week 1 (first vaccination visit). The treatment denotes: pre-vaccination baseline after standard-of-care therapy. Repertoires were generated with immunoSEQ multiplex PCR, while TCRdb's copy carries only in-frame clones and drops some. The sample has some 61,000 clones; approximately 86% are singletons. This specimen was PBMCs, taken from a glioma patient treated with radiotherapy, temozolomide or both. Receptor source: a man aged 30 to 45 with glioma.

This chain links TRBV7-8 with TRBJ1-4; 8 bases map to TRBD1. Germline assignment: CDR1 SGHVS and CDR2 FQNEAQ. V trimming: 5 bases; J trimming: 1 base; junction bases outside the gene matches: 3. The CDR3 runs to 15 residues. CDR3 protein: CASSVDRGTNEKLFF. CDR3 coding DNA: TGTGCCAGCAGCGTCGACAGGGGAACTAATGAAAAACTGTTTTTT.

The chain has TRBV4-1 and TRBJ2-1; D gene uncertain. The germline V gene encodes CDR1 MGHRA and CDR2 YSYEKL. The length of the CDR3 is 15 residues. The V and J ends lost 3 bases and 2 bases respectively, with 11 bases between them. This CDR3 reads CASSHGVGAYNEQFF. CDR3 DNA sequence: TGCGCCAGCAGCCACGGAGTAGGAGCCTACAATGAGCAGTTCTTC.

This chain uses TRBV2 with TRBJ1-4, with D possibly TRBD1 on 6 matching bases. CDR1 and CDR2 (germline): SNHLY, FYNNEI. Trimming took off 3 bases at V and 5 bases at J, with 16 bases between the two ends. CDR3 size: 16 residues. In nucleotides, the CDR3 is TGTGCCAGCAGTGAGGGGTCGAGGACAGAAAATGAAAAACTGTTTTTT. Protein: CASSEGSRTENEKLFF.

This clone was observed a single time. The genes are TRBV21-1 and TRBJ2-5; TRBD2, the D gene given by the table, was not confirmed from the DNA. TRBV21-1 constitutes a pseudogene. CDR3 length equals 17 residues. CDR3 sequence: CASSTCSGGGLRETQYF. CDR3 sequence (DNA): TGTGCCAGCAGCACCTGTAGCGGGGGGGGCTTGAGAGAGACCCAGTACTTC.

The CDR3 coding sequence is TGTGCCAGCAGTCCGCGGCAGGGGGGACCTTACGAGCAGTACTTC. Translated: CASSPRQGGPYEQYF. The chain has TRBV28 and TRBJ2-7; perhaps TRBD1 as D (7 bases). This CDR3 has 15 amino acids. The germline V and J ends were trimmed by 5 bases and 4 bases, with 18 bases remaining between them. From germline, CDR1 is MDHEN and CDR2 SYDVKM.

The chain carries TRBV14 and TRBJ1-1; D is unclear. The germline V and J ends were trimmed by 4 bases and 0 bases, with 6 bases remaining between them. The CDR3 totals 13 residues. Germline-derived CDR1 and CDR2 are SGHDN and FVKESK. CDR3 amino acids: CASSLGLNTEAFF. The CDR3, as DNA: TGTGCCAGCAGCCTTGGCCTGAACACTGAAGCTTTCTTT.

The chain couples TRBV6-1 to TRBJ2-7; D may be TRBD1 (6 bases). The V and J ends lost 6 bases and 2 bases respectively, with 14 bases between them. In germline, CDR1 is MNHNS, CDR2 SASEGT. This CDR3 comprises 14 residues. The CDR3 here is CASSTRDMAYEQYF. In DNA, the CDR3 is TGTGCCAGCAGCACCCGGGACATGGCCTACGAGCAGTACTTC.

This clone was found a few times. The rearrangement links TRBV7-9 to TRBJ1-1; D is undetermined. Trimming removed 5 bases from V and 0 bases from J, with 16 bases in between. The CDR3 extends over 16 amino acids. In germline, CDR1 is SEHNR, CDR2 FQNEAQ (reference sequence). CDR3 sequence: CASSVQSGRMNTEAFF. DNA of the CDR3: TGTGCCAGCAGCGTTCAGTCTGGGCGGATGAACACTGAAGCTTTCTTT.

The V call is TRBV13, the J call TRBJ1-1, with D hard to call. CDR1 PRHDT and CDR2 FYEKMQ come from the germline V gene (reference sequence). The CDR3 contains 13 residues. Trimming left V 4 bases short and J 1 base short, with 7 bases between. CDR3 protein: CASSSSPNTEAFF. CDR3 in DNA: TGTGCCAGCAGCTCTTCACCGAACACTGAAGCTTTCTTT.

The chain carries TRBV2 and TRBJ2-7; 8 bases fit TRBD1. The germline V gene has CDR1 SNHLY and CDR2 FYNNEI. The V segment lost 6 bases and the J segment 0 bases; nucleotides outside the gene matches: 7. This CDR3 has 15 amino acids. CDR3 DNA sequence: TGTGCCAGCAGGCTCAGACAGGGGCCCTCCTACGAGCAGTACTTC. Protein: CASRLRQGPSYEQYF. Complete variable domain (other parts from reference TRBV2 and TRBJ2-7): EPEVTQTPSHQVTQMGQEVILRCVPISNHLYFYWYRQILGQKVEFLVSFYNNEISEKSEIFDDQFSVERPDGSNFTLKIRSTKLEDSAMYFCASRLRQGPSYEQYFGPGTRLTVT.

Only one count was recorded for this clone. V is TRBV18 and J is TRBJ2-3; 8 bases are shared with TRBD1. The trim removed 3 bases at V and 2 bases at J, leaving 7 bases unmatched. This CDR3 spans 16 amino acids. Germline-derived CDR1 and CDR2 are KGHSH and LQKENI. Here the CDR3 DNA reads TGTGCCAGCTCACCGATCGACAGGGGCAACACAGATACGCAGTATTTT. This codes for CASSPIDRGNTDTQYF. Full variable domain (outside the CDR3, taken from reference TRBV18 and TRBJ2-3): NAGVMQNPRHLVRRRGQEARLRCSPMKGHSHVYWYRQLPEEGLKFMVYLQKENIIDESGMPKERFSAEFPKEGPSILRIQQVVRGDSAAYFCASSPIDRGNTDTQYFGPGTRLTVL.

The chain carries TRBV28 and TRBJ2-1; no definite D call. Looked up from germline, CDR1 is MDHEN and CDR2 is SYDVKM. V shed 4 bases and J shed 2 bases, with 6 bases lying between them. The CDR3 is made up of 13 amino acids. The CDR3 sequence is CASSWGTYNEQFF. The CDR3 nucleotides read TGTGCCAGCAGTTGGGGAACCTACAATGAGCAGTTCTTC.

The rearrangement joins TRBV16 to TRBJ1-4; no firm D call. The CDR3 loop spans 17 amino acids. V lost 2 bases, J lost 0 bases, and 13 bases lay in between. Germline loops: CDR1 KGHSY, CDR2 FQNENV. The CDR3: CASSQNLPVTTNEKLFF. CDR3 sequence (DNA): TGTGCCAGCAGCCAAAATCTCCCGGTGACAACTAATGAAAAACTGTTTTTT.

This clone is medium-sized. The chain links TRBV5-1 to TRBJ1-2; TRBD1 aligns across 10 bases. Trimming at V came to 0 bases and at J to 4 bases, leaving 9 bases not matched to a gene. CDR3 length: 17 amino acids. CDR1 is SGHRS and CDR2 is YFSETQ in the germline V gene. CDR3 sequence reads: CASSLGTGQGRFYGYTF. The CDR3 nucleotides are TGCGCCAGCAGCTTGGGGACGGGACAGGGGAGGTTCTATGGCTACACCTTC. The full variable domain, with the rest looked up from reference TRBV5-1 and TRBJ1-2, is KAGVTQTPRYLIKTRGQQVTLSCSPISGHRSVSWYQQTPGQGLQFLFEYFSETQRNKGNFPGRFSGRQFSNSRSEMNVSTLELGDSALYLCASSLGTGQGRFYGYTFGSGTRLTVV.

This chain joins TRBV5-1 and TRBJ1-3; D remains ambiguous. From germline, CDR1 is SGHRS and CDR2 YFSETQ. The CDR3 sequence is 16 residues long. The ends were cut back, 3 bases at V and 4 bases at J, with 17 bases in the middle. The CDR3 bases are TGCGCCAGCAGCTACGCAGGTACCGGGTCGGGAAACACCATATATTTT. Protein product: CASSYAGTGSGNTIYF.

V is TRBV2 and J is TRBJ1-4, with D unclear. CDR3 length: 15 residues. Germline V lookup: CDR1 SNHLY, CDR2 FYNNEI. Deletions cut 5 bases from V and 14 bases from J, with 24 bases between. CDR3 amino acids: CASSPGLTAIERLFF. CDR3 sequence (DNA): TGTGCCAGCAGTCCGGGTCTGACGGCGATCGAAAGGCTGTTTTTT.

This clone was observed a single time. V is TRBV7-9 and J is TRBJ2-1; TRBD1 aligns across 7 bases. Losses at the gene ends were 0 bases for V and 9 bases for J; bases not matched to a gene: 11. CDR3 length: 16 residues. Germline CDR1 reads SEHNR; CDR2 reads FQNEAQ (reference sequence). The CDR3 DNA follows: TGTGCCAGCAGCTTAGCTACGGGACAGCTCCTTTTTGAGCAGTTCTTC. This sequence encodes CASSLATGQLLFEQFF.

The chain uses TRBV30 and TRBJ1-1; unclear D gene. The CDR3 sequence is 13 residues long. CDR1 is GTSNPN, CDR2 SVGIG, per germline (reference sequence). V lost 3 bases and J 2 bases, leaving 10 bases between the germline ends. CDR3 nucleotides: TGTGCCTGGAGATTCGGTTTCAACACTGAAGCTTTCTTT. It encodes CAWRFGFNTEAFF.